This TCR beta chain was sequenced in a study of identifying expanded T cells in peripheral blood. This CDR3 has 16 amino acids. V gave up 2 bases and J gave up 2 bases, with 13 bases separating them. The germline V gene encodes CDR1 MNHEY and CDR2 SVGAGI. Study-level points and caveats: Variance in clone template counts between roughly two-week samples significantly increased with total template count across all healthy donors. Technical replicates showed around 1.2 changed clones; two weeks roughly 16; four weeks 19.

With regard to this clone: What it recognizes is unknown.

Libraries were prepared by immunoSEQ multiplex PCR; TCRdb keeps only in-frame clonotypes and omits some of them. Here the sample spans 50,000 to 60,000 clones, about 85% being singletons. Healthy donors had no documented immune events, such as infections, while sampled. The clonotype originates from a person aged 18 to 75 in good health. Sequenced: blood. The chain has TRBV6-5 and TRBJ1-3, with D possibly TRBD1 on 6 matching bases. CDR3 region: CASSYTRAGAGNTIYF. CDR3 DNA: TGTGCCAGCAGTTACACCCGGGCAGGGGCTGGAAACACCATATATTTT.